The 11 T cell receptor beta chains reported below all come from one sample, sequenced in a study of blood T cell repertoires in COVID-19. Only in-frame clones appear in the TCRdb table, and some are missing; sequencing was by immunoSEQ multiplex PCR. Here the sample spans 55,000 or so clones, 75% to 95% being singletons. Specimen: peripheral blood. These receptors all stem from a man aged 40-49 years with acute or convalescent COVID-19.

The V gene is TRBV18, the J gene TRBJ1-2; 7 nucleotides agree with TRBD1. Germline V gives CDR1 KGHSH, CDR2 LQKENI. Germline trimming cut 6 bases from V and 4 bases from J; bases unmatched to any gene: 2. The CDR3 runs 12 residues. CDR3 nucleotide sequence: TGTGCCAGCTCTCGGGACAGCTATGGCTACACCTTC. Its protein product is CASSRDSYGYTF.

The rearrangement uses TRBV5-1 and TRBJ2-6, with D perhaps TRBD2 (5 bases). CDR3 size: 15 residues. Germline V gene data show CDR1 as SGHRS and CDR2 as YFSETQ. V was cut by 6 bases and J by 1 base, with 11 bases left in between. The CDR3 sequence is CASKEDASGANVLTF. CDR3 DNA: TGCGCCAGCAAGGAGGATGCGTCTGGGGCCAACGTCCTGACTTTC.

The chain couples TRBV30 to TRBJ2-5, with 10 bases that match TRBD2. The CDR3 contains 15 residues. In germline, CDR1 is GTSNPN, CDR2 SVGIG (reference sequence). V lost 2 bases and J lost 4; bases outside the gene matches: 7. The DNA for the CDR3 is TGTGCCTGGAGTAGTCTAGCGGGAGTTCGAGAGACCCAGTACTTC. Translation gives CAWSSLAGVRETQYF.

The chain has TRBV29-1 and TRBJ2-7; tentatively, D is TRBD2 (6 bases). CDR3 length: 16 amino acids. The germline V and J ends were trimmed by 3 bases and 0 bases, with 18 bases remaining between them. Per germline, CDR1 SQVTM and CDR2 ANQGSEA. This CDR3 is CSVEGLATKSSYEQYF. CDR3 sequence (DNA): TGCAGCGTTGAGGGGCTAGCGACCAAGAGCTCCTACGAGCAGTACTTC.

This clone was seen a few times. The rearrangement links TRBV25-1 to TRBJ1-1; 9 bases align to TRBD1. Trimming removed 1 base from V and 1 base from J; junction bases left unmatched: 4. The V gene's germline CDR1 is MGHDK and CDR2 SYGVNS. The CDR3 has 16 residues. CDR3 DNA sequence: TGTGCCAGCAGTGAATGGGACAGGGAGGGGAACACTGAAGCTTTCTTT. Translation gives CASSEWDREGNTEAFF.

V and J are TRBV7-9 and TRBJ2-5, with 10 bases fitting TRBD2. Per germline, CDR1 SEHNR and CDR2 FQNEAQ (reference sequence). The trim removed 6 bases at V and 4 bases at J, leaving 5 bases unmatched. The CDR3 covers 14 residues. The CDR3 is CASRAGTSAETQYF. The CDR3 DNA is TGTGCCAGCAGGGCCGGGACTAGCGCAGAGACCCAGTACTTC.

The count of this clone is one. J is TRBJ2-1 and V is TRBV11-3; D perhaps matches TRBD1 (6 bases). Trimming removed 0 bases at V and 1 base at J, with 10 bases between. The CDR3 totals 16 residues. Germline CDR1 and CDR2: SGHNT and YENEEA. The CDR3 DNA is TGTGCCAGCAGCTTAGAGGGGGCTGTATCCTACAATGAGCAGTTCTTC. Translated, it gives CASSLEGAVSYNEQFF.

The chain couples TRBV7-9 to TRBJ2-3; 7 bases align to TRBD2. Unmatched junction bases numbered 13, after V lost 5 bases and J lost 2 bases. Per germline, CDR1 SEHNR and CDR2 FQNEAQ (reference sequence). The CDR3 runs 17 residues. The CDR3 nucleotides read TGTGCCAGCAGCCCCCTTGTGGCTAGCGGATACACAGATACGCAGTATTTT. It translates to CASSPLVASGYTDTQYF. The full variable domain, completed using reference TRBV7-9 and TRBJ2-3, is DTGVSQNPRHKITKRGQNVTFRCDPISEHNRLYWYRQTLGQGPEFLTYFQNEAQLEKSRLLSDRFSAERPKGSFSTLEIQRTEQGDSAMYLCASSPLVASGYTDTQYFGPGTRLTVL.

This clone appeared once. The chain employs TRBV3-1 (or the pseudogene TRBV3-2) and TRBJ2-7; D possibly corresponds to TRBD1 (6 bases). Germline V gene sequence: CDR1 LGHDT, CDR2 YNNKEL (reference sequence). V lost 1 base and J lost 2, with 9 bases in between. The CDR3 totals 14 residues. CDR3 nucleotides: TGTGCCAGCAGCCAAGCAGGGGCGGCCTACGAGCAGTACTTC. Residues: CASSQAGAAYEQYF.

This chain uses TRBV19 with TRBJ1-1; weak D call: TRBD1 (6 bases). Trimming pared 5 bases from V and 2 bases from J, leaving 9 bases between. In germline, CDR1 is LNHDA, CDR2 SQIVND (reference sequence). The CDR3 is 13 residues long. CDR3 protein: CASSDRPNTEAFF. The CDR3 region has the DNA TGTGCCAGTAGTGACAGGCCCAACACTGAAGCTTTCTTT. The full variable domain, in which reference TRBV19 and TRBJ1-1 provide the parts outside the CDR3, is DGGITQSPKYLFRKEGQNVTLSCEQNLNHDAMYWYRQDPGQGLRLIYYSQIVNDFQKGDIAEGYSVSREKKESFPLTVTSAQKNPTAFYLCASSDRPNTEAFFGQGTRLTVV.

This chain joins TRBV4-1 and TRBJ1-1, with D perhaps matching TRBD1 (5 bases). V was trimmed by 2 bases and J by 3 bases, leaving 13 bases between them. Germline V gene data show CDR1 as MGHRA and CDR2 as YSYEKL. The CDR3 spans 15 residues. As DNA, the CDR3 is TGCGCCAGCAGCCAACTCCCCGGACACCACACTGAAGCTTTCTTT. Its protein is CASSQLPGHHTEAFF.